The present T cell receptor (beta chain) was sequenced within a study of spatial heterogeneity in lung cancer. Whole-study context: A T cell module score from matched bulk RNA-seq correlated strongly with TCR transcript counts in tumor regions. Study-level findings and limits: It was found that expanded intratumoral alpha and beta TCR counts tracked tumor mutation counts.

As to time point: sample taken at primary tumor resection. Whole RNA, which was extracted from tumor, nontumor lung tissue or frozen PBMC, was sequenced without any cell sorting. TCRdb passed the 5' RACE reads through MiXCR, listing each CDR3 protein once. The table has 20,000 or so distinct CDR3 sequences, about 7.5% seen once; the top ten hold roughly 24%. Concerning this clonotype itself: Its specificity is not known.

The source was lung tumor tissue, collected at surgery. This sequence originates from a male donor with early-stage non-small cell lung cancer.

The CDR3: CASSLEDHSYEQYF. As DNA, the CDR3 is TGCGCCAGCAGCTTGGAGGACCACTCCTACGAGCAGTACTTC. This sequence joins TRBV5-1 and TRBJ2-7; D is ambiguous. There are 14 residues in the CDR3. V was cut by 0 bases and J by 0 bases, with 7 bases left in between. Germline CDR1 SGHRS, CDR2 YFSETQ.